This T cell receptor beta chain was found in a study of identical twins. V was pared by 5 bases and J by 2 bases, with 4 bases of the junction left unmatched. There are 16 residues in the CDR3. CDR1 is MNHNS and CDR2 is SASEGT in the germline V gene. This clonotype was counted a few times. TCRdb reprocessed the 5' RACE reads via MiXCR and lists one record per CDR3 protein. This table holds roughly 350,000 distinct CDR3 sequences, 9% to 15% found once. These data are also associated with another study on yellow fever vaccine responses in identical twins.

The sequenced sample was CD8+ T cells sorted from blood. The rearrangement joins TRBV6-1 to TRBJ2-7, with 15 bases lining up with TRBD2. This sequence originates from a woman between 18 and 29 years old in good health. The CDR3 sequence: CASSRGLAGGTYEQYF. The CDR3 bases are TGTGCCAGCAGTCGGGGACTAGCGGGAGGTACCTACGAGCAGTACTTC.